The TCR beta chain described here comes from a study of identical twins. The V gene's germline CDR1 is SNHLY and CDR2 FYNNEI. The CDR3 is 14 residues long. V lost 7 bases, J lost 2 bases, and 12 bases lay in between. TCRdb ran MiXCR on the 5' RACE reads and lists one entry per CDR3 protein. The table has 1.5 million to 2 million distinct CDR3 sequences, about 31% seen once; the top ten hold over 0.25%. The receptor was isolated from a newborn girl in good health. This chain joins TRBV2 and TRBJ1-3; maybe TRBD1 (6 bases). Sequencing was performed on cord blood. The CDR3 here is CASIGGRAGNTIYF. The CDR3 DNA follows: TGTGCCAGCATTGGGGGGCGCGCTGGAAACACCATATATTTT. Combining the CDR3 with reference TRBV2 and TRBJ1-3 gives the whole variable domain EPEVTQTPSHQVTQMGQEVILRCVPISNHLYFYWYRQILGQKVEFLVSFYNNEISEKSEIFDDQFSVERPDGSNFTLKIRSTKLEDSAMYFCASIGGRAGNTIYFGEGSWLTVV.